What follows are 29 T cell receptor beta chains derived from one specimen sequenced in a study of OX40 agonist ivuxolimab in advanced cancers. Generated by immunoSEQ multiplex PCR, the TCRdb table keeps only in-frame clones and is missing some. The repertoire holds about 53,000 clones, with around 91% as singletons. The sample here was CD4+ or CD8+ T cells sorted from blood, taken in a trial of the OX40 agonist ivuxolimab. The receptors originated from an adult with an advanced solid tumor such as melanoma, head and neck, liver or kidney cancer.

In this sample, this clone turned up once. The V gene is TRBV5-6, the J gene TRBJ2-5; TRBD2 matches 13 bases. This CDR3 is 17 amino acids long. V dropped 4 bases and J dropped 2; count of bases not matched to a gene: 8. CDR1 and CDR2 (germline): SGHDT, YYEEEE. As DNA, the CDR3 is TGTGCCAGCAGCGGGGAACTAGCGGGAGGGCGGCAAGAGACCCAGTACTTC. Translating it yields CASSGELAGGRQETQYF.

V is TRBV30 and J is TRBJ2-7; 14 positions match TRBD2. The V and J ends lost 3 bases and 7 bases, in that order; junction bases with no gene match: 5. CDR1 is GTSNPN and CDR2 is SVGIG in the germline V gene (reference sequence). The length of the CDR3 is 14 residues. In nucleotides, the CDR3 is TGTGCCTGGAGATCGACTAGCGGGAGGGTAGAGCAGTACTTC. Its translation is CAWRSTSGRVEQYF.

This clone was counted a few times. J is TRBJ1-3 and V is TRBV29-1; TRBD1 agrees at 10 bases. Trimming removed 0 bases from V and 2 bases from J; junction bases left unmatched: 4. This CDR3 is 16 amino acids long. CDR1 and CDR2 (germline): SQVTM, ANQGSEA. CDR3 region: CSVEDPGTGAGNTIYF. CDR3 DNA: TGCAGCGTTGAAGATCCTGGGACAGGGGCTGGAAACACCATATATTTT.

The chain is built from TRBV2 and TRBJ1-1; D is ambiguous. Germline V lookup: CDR1 SNHLY, CDR2 FYNNEI. V was trimmed by 4 bases and J by 0 bases, leaving 24 bases between them. The CDR3 runs 19 residues. CDR3 in amino acids: CASSGPTRAGSNMNTEAFF. Written as DNA, the CDR3 is TGTGCCAGCAGTGGCCCCACAAGGGCAGGTTCGAACATGAACACTGAAGCTTTCTTT. The complete variable domain, with remaining parts taken from reference TRBV2 and TRBJ1-1, reads EPEVTQTPSHQVTQMGQEVILRCVPISNHLYFYWYRQILGQKVEFLVSFYNNEISEKSEIFDDQFSVERPDGSNFTLKIRSTKLEDSAMYFCASSGPTRAGSNMNTEAFFGQGTRLTVV.

This clone was detected a few times. The V call is TRBV5-6, the J call TRBJ1-2; weak D call: TRBD1 (5 bases). With 2 bases removed from V and 2 bases from J, the gap between germline ends came to 10 bases. In germline, CDR1 is SGHDT, CDR2 YYEEEE. The CDR3 extends over 14 amino acids. The CDR3 nucleotides read TGTGCCAGCAGCTTTTCAGGGATCAACTATGGCTACACCTTC. This sequence encodes CASSFSGINYGYTF.

This chain uses TRBV2 with TRBJ2-3; tentatively, D is TRBD2 (7 bases). CDR3 length: 15 amino acids. The V gene's germline CDR1 is SNHLY and CDR2 FYNNEI. Between the trimmed V and J ends, which lost 7 bases and 2 bases, there was a span of 16 bases. The CDR3 protein is CASTEVGGATDTQYF. DNA of the CDR3: TGTGCCAGCACCGAGGTAGGGGGGGCCACAGATACGCAGTATTTT. The variable domain in full, with the rest retrieved from reference TRBV2 and TRBJ2-3, is EPEVTQTPSHQVTQMGQEVILRCVPISNHLYFYWYRQILGQKVEFLVSFYNNEISEKSEIFDDQFSVERPDGSNFTLKIRSTKLEDSAMYFCASTEVGGATDTQYFGPGTRLTVL.

The chain combines TRBV7-9 with TRBJ2-7; the match to TRBD1 covers 10 bases. V lost 6 bases to trimming and J lost 5 bases; unmatched junction nucleotides: 7. This CDR3 has 14 residues. Germline values: CDR1 SEHNR, CDR2 FQNEAQ (reference sequence). Here the CDR3 DNA reads TGTGCCAGCAGGCGGGACAGGGGATCGGACGAGCAGTACTTC. As protein: CASRRDRGSDEQYF.

The chain recombines TRBV7-2 with TRBJ2-3; D call uncertain. Germline CDR1 and CDR2: SGHTA and FQGNSA. The CDR3 consists of 16 residues. V shed 1 base and J shed 1 base, with 12 bases lying between them. The CDR3: CASSLVGIGGTDTQYF. The CDR3 nucleotides read TGTGCCAGCAGCTTAGTGGGGATAGGAGGCACAGATACGCAGTATTTT.

This sequence joins TRBV11-1 and TRBJ1-1, with 10 bases fitting TRBD1. Germline lookup yields CDR1 SGHAT and CDR2 FQDESV (reference sequence). The trim removed 7 bases at V and 5 bases at J, leaving 7 bases unmatched. The CDR3 runs 14 residues. The CDR3 DNA is TGTGCCAGCACTCTCGACAGGGGGCAAACTGAAGCTTTCTTT. Translated, it gives CASTLDRGQTEAFF.

In its sample, this clone was seen a few times. CDR3 loop: CASSLAPSGINQETQYF. The CDR3 DNA sequence: TGCGCCAGCAGCTTGGCACCTAGCGGGATCAACCAAGAGACCCAGTACTTC. The rearrangement links TRBV5-1 to TRBJ2-5; 9 bases align to TRBD2. This CDR3 region has 17 residues. J was trimmed by 0 bases and V by 0 bases; bases with no gene match: 6. Germline CDR1 and CDR2: SGHRS and YFSETQ.

The V and J genes are TRBV19 and TRBJ1-6; 7 nucleotides line up with TRBD1. The germline gives CDR1 LNHDA, CDR2 SQIVND (reference sequence). CDR3 length equals 13 residues. The ends lost 5 bases at V and 8 bases at J; junction bases unmatched: 3. CDR3 in amino acids: CASSPDRDSPLHF. As DNA, the CDR3 is TGTGCCAGTAGTCCCGACAGGGATTCACCCCTCCACTTT.

This clone is a singleton in its sample. CDR3 DNA sequence: TGTGCCAGCAGTTTACAGGCAGGGGGCTCCTACAATGAGCAGTTCTTC. Residues: CASSLQAGGSYNEQFF. The chain recombines TRBV28 with TRBJ2-1, with 7 bases matching TRBD1. This CDR3 spans 16 amino acids. The germline V gene has CDR1 MDHEN and CDR2 SYDVKM. Unmatched junction bases numbered 4, after V lost 2 bases and J lost 0 bases. Full variable domain (remainder filled in from reference TRBV28 and TRBJ2-1): DVKVTQSSRYLVKRTGEKVFLECVQDMDHENMFWYRQDPGLGLRLIYFSYDVKMKEKGDIPEGYSVSREKKERFSLILESASTNQTSMYLCASSLQAGGSYNEQFFGPGTRLTVL.

This sequence joins TRBV5-8 and TRBJ1-2; the D gene is possibly TRBD1 (5 bases). Germline CDR1 SGHTS, CDR2 YDEGEE. The germline V and J ends were trimmed by 0 bases and 5 bases, with 5 bases remaining between them. The CDR3 runs to 12 residues. CDR3 protein: CASSLGGYGYTF. CDR3 bases: TGTGCCAGCAGCTTGGGGGGGTATGGCTACACCTTC.

This chain uses TRBV7-8 with TRBJ1-2, with D perhaps matching TRBD1 (6 bases). The CDR3 has 16 residues. Looked up from germline, CDR1 is SGHVS and CDR2 is FQNEAQ. Trimming removed 1 base from V and 7 bases from J, with 19 bases in between. As DNA, the CDR3 is TGTGCCAGCAGCTTAGTTCGCGCAGGGGAGGACGGTGGCTACACCTTC. This encodes CASSLVRAGEDGGYTF.

The chain combines TRBV11-2 with TRBJ2-2; D not certain. The CDR3 has 15 amino acids. The V and J ends lost 0 bases and 2 bases respectively, with 7 bases between them. Per germline, CDR1 SGHAT and CDR2 FQNNGV. The CDR3 protein is CASSLELRNTGELFF. The CDR3 DNA sequence: TGTGCCAGCAGCTTAGAGTTACGAAACACCGGGGAGCTGTTTTTT.

The rearrangement links TRBV30 to TRBJ1-5; D is possibly TRBD1 (5 bases). Germline V gene sequence: CDR1 GTSNPN, CDR2 SVGIG (reference sequence). V dropped 0 bases and J dropped 5 bases, with 14 bases sitting between them. The CDR3 has 15 amino acids. Here the CDR3 DNA reads TGTGCCTGGAGTGTATCGAGGCAGGGCTATCAGCCCCAGCATTTT. Translation gives CAWSVSRQGYQPQHF.

This sequence joins TRBV6-5 and TRBJ1-2; D perhaps matches TRBD1 (5 bases). CDR1 is MNHEY and CDR2 is SVGAGI in the germline V gene. V lost 6 bases and J lost 4, with 18 bases in between. The CDR3 covers 15 residues. CDR3 bases: TGTGCCAGCAGCCGGGGAGGGGATACTAGCTATGGCTACACCTTC. Translation gives CASSRGGDTSYGYTF.

The J gene is TRBJ1-2, the V gene TRBV30, with D possibly matching TRBD1 (5 bases). The length of the CDR3 is 14 residues. Germline V gene sequence: CDR1 GTSNPN, CDR2 SVGIG (reference sequence). V was clipped by 4 bases and J by 10 bases, with 22 bases between them. CDR3 in DNA: TGTGCCTGGACTCCGAGGGGATCCTCTATTGACTACACCTTC. This gives the protein CAWTPRGSSIDYTF.

V gene TRBV30 combines with J gene TRBJ1-3; the D is unclear. The CDR3 has 15 residues. From germline, CDR1 is GTSNPN and CDR2 SVGIG (reference sequence). Trimming took off 0 bases at V and 0 bases at J, with 9 bases between the two ends. In nucleotides, the CDR3 is TGTGCCTGGAGTGTAGGCGGACCCTCTGGAAACACCATATATTTT. This translates into CAWSVGGPSGNTIYF.

The chain has TRBV7-9 and TRBJ2-1, with 7 nucleotides matching TRBD2. V was clipped by 4 bases and J by 0 bases; unmatched bases: 9. CDR1 SEHNR and CDR2 FQNEAQ come from the germline V gene (reference sequence). This CDR3 region has 17 residues. The DNA for the CDR3 is TGTGCCAGCAGCTCGCCCCGTGCGGGAGACTCCTACAATGAGCAGTTCTTC. Its protein product is CASSSPRAGDSYNEQFF.

The chain couples TRBV28 to TRBJ1-6; D unresolved. V shed 6 bases and J shed 5 bases, with 11 bases lying between them. The CDR3 contains 14 residues. Germline lookup yields CDR1 MDHEN and CDR2 SYDVKM. The CDR3 region has the DNA TGTGCCAGCAGGTACAGTAAGAATAATTCACCCCTCCACTTT. This sequence encodes CASRYSKNNSPLHF. Full variable domain (missing parts from reference TRBV28 and TRBJ1-6): DVKVTQSSRYLVKRTGEKVFLECVQDMDHENMFWYRQDPGLGLRLIYFSYDVKMKEKGDIPEGYSVSREKKERFSLILESASTNQTSMYLCASRYSKNNSPLHFGNGTRLTVT.

The chain carries TRBV6-1 and TRBJ2-2; 9 positions agree with TRBD1. The CDR3 has 15 residues. Germline V gene lookup returns CDR1 MNHNS and CDR2 SASEGT. J lost 3 bases, V lost 10 bases, and 9 bases had no gene match. The CDR3 protein is CATHPDRGDTGELFF. The CDR3 DNA is TGTGCCACCCATCCCGACAGGGGGGACACCGGGGAGCTGTTTTTT.

V usage is TRBV2 and J usage is TRBJ1-2, with 7 bases aligning to TRBD1. The V gene end was trimmed by 7 bases and the J gene end by 1 base; junction bases not matched to a gene: 9. This CDR3 is built from 15 residues. Germline assignment: CDR1 SNHLY and CDR2 FYNNEI. CDR3 sequence (DNA): TGTGCCAGCAATGTCCAGGGGGGTTTTAACTATGGCTACACCTTC. Amino acids: CASNVQGGFNYGYTF.

The chain joins TRBV6-5 to TRBJ1-2, with D possibly matching TRBD1 (6 bases). CDR3 length equals 12 residues. V shed 8 bases and J shed 6 bases, with 13 bases lying between them. Germline CDR1 and CDR2: MNHEY and SVGAGI. CDR3 in DNA: TGTGCCAGCGGGTGGACAGTTCATGGCTACACCTTC. It codes for CASGWTVHGYTF.

This clone was detected once. The V gene is TRBV18, the J gene TRBJ1-2; possible D gene TRBD1, 5 bases. The germline V and J ends were trimmed by 3 bases and 6 bases, with 8 bases remaining between them. The germline gives CDR1 KGHSH, CDR2 LQKENI. The CDR3 is 12 amino acids. DNA for the CDR3: TGTGCCAGCTCACCTCAAGGGGATGGCTACACCTTC. It is translated as CASSPQGDGYTF.

The V call is TRBV7-2, the J call TRBJ2-7; TRBD1 aligns across 9 bases. J gave up 6 bases and V 5 bases, and 14 bases lay outside the gene matches. The CDR3 contains 16 residues. Per the germline V gene, CDR1 is SGHTA and CDR2 is FQGNSA. CDR3 loop: CASSPWRGQGSVEQYF. The CDR3 nucleotides are TGTGCCAGCAGCCCCTGGAGGGGACAGGGCTCCGTCGAGCAGTACTTC.

The chain uses TRBV7-9 and TRBJ2-3; the D is unclear. Germline V CDR1 and CDR2: SEHNR, FQNEAQ (reference sequence). This CDR3 contains 12 residues. The V gene lost 1 base and the J gene lost 5 bases, with 4 bases spanning the gap. CDR3 sequence reads: CASSLVEDTQYF. CDR3 DNA: TGTGCCAGCAGCTTAGTGGAAGATACGCAGTATTTT.

The rearrangement joins TRBV12-5 to TRBJ2-3; D is possibly TRBD1 or TRBD2 (5 bases each). Trimming left V 6 bases short and J 5 bases short, with 12 bases between. This CDR3 region has 13 residues. CDR1 is LGHNT, CDR2 FRNRAP, per germline. Here the CDR3 DNA reads TGTGCTAGTGGACGAGGGACCGAAGATACGCAGTATTTT. It translates to CASGRGTEDTQYF.

This clone was counted between two and nine times. This CDR3 is CASSPEGQGSGTEAFF. CDR3 nucleotide sequence: TGCGCCAGCAGCCCGGAGGGACAGGGGTCGGGAACTGAAGCTTTCTTT. The chain combines TRBV5-1 with TRBJ1-1; TRBD1 aligns across 10 bases. Unmatched junction bases numbered 11, after V lost 4 bases and J lost 5 bases. This CDR3 spans 16 amino acids. CDR1 is SGHRS, CDR2 YFSETQ, per germline. The entire variable domain, with the rest obtained from reference TRBV5-1 and TRBJ1-1, is as follows: KAGVTQTPRYLIKTRGQQVTLSCSPISGHRSVSWYQQTPGQGLQFLFEYFSETQRNKGNFPGRFSGRQFSNSRSEMNVSTLELGDSALYLCASSPEGQGSGTEAFFGQGTRLTVV.